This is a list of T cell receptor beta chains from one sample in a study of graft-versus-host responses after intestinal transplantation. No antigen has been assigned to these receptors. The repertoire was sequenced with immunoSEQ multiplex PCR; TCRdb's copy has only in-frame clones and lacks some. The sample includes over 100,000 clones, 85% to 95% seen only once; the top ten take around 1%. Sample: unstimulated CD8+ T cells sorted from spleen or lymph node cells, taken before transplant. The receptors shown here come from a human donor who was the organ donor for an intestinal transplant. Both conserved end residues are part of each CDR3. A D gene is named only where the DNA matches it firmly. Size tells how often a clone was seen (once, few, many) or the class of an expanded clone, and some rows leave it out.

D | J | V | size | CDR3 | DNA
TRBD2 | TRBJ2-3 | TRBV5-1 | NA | CASSLPPGLASSTDTQYF | TGCGCCAGCAGCCTCCCTCCGGGACTAGCGAGTAGCACAGATACGCAGTATTTT
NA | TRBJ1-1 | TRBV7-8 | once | CASSLESANTEAFF | TGTGCCAGCAGCTTAGAGTCGGCAAACACTGAAGCTTTCTTT
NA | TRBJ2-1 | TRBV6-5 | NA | CASSYGRGRGEFF | TGTGCCAGCAGTTACGGCAGGGGGCGGGGGGAGTTCTTC
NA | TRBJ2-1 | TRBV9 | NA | CASSGDRGPNEQFF | TGTGCCAGCAGCGGTGATCGTGGGCCGAATGAGCAGTTCTTC
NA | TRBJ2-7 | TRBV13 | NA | CASSFRGSYEQYF | TGTGCCAGCAGCTTTAGGGGCTCCTACGAGCAGTACTTC
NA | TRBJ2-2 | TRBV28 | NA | CASSLMVGEWTGELFF | TGTGCCAGCAGTTTAATGGTCGGGGAGTGGACCGGGGAGCTGTTTTTT
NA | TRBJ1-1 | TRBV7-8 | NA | CASSLGTDREAFF | TGTGCCAGCAGCTTAGGGACAGATCGGGAAGCTTTCTTT
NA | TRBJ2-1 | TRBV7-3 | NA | CASSLIPVHNGEQFF | TGTGCCAGCAGCTTGATACCCGTCCACAATGGTGAGCAGTTCTTC
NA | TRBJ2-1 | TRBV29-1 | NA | CSALDGSSYNEQFF | TGCAGCGCTTTAGATGGGAGCTCCTACAATGAGCAGTTCTTC
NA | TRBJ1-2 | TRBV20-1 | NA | CSARRNYGYTF | TGCAGTGCTAGACGTAACTATGGCTACACCTTC
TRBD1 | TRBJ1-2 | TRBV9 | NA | CASSGRTGGYTF | TGTGCCAGCAGCGGAAGGACAGGCGGCTACACCTTC
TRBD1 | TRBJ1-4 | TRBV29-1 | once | CSVGDRANEKLFF | TGCAGCGTCGGGGACAGGGCTAATGAAAAACTGTTTTTT
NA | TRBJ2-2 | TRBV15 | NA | CATSREPQGTGELFF | TGTGCCACCAGCAGAGAACCACAGGGTACCGGGGAGCTGTTTTTT
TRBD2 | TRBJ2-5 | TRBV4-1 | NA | CASSQIAGVLGETQYF | TGCGCCAGCAGCCAGATAGCGGGAGTCTTAGGTGAGACCCAGTACTTC
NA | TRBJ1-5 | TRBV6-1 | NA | CASSELAGADDPQHF | TGTGCCAGCAGTGAATTAGCAGGGGCGGACGATCCCCAGCATTTT
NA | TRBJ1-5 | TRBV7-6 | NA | CASSLEIGVQPQHF | TGTGCCAGCAGCTTAGAGATTGGGGTTCAGCCCCAGCATTTT
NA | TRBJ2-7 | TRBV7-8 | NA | CASSLVSGTGWSYEQYF | TGTGCCAGCAGCTTAGTTTCGGGGACTGGTTGGTCCTACGAGCAGTACTTC
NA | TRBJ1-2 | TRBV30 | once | CAWSVSGNYGYTF | TGTGCCTGGAGTGTATCCGGGAACTATGGCTACACCTTC
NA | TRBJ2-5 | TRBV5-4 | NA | CASSGGETQYF | TGTGCCAGCAGTGGGGGAGAGACCCAGTACTTC
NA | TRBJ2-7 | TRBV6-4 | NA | CASSDPRMWGSTLYEQYF | TGTGCCAGCAGTGACCCTCGGATGTGGGGGAGTACTCTCTACGAGCAGTACTTC
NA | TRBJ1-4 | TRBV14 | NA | CFHRGNEKLFF | TGTTTTCACAGAGGAAATGAAAAACTGTTTTTT
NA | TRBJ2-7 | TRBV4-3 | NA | CASSHYGPLSEQYF | TGCGCCAGCAGCCATTACGGGCCCCTCTCCGAGCAGTACTTC
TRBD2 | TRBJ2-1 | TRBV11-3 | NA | CASSLRAGGRNEQFF | TGTGCCAGCAGCTTAAGAGCGGGAGGGCGAAATGAGCAGTTCTTC
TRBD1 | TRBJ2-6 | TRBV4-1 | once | CASSQDRGLAGANVLTF | TGCGCCAGCAGCCAAGACAGGGGGTTGGCTGGGGCCAACGTCCTGACTTTC
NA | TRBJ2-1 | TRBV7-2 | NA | CASSSRLSSYNEQFF | TGTGCCAGCAGCTCTCGATTGAGCTCCTACAATGAGCAGTTCTTC
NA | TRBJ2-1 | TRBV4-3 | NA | CASSQDFGADNEQFF | TGCGCCAGCAGCCAAGATTTTGGCGCTGACAATGAGCAGTTCTTC
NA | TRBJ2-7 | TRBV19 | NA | CASSSTDGYEQYF | TGTGCCAGTAGTAGTACGGACGGTTACGAGCAGTACTTC
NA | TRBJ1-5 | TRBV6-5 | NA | CASSYGGNQPQHF | TGTGCCAGCAGTTACGGGGGAAATCAGCCCCAGCATTTT
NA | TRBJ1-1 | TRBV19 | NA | CASSRDVTEAFF | TGTGCCAGCTCCAGGGACGTGACTGAAGCTTTCTTT
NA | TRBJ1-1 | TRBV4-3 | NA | CASSQEFNWKSWGAFF | TGCGCCAGCAGCCAAGAGTTTAATTGGAAATCATGGGGAGCTTTCTTT
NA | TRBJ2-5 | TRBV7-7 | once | CASSPEGQETQYF | TGTGCCAGCAGCCCTGAGGGCCAAGAGACCCAGTACTTC
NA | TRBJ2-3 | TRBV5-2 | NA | CASSQEAASLGRYTQYF | TGTGCCAGCAGCCAGGAAGCGGCTAGCCTTGGGAGATATACGCAGTATTTT
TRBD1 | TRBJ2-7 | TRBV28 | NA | CASSPGTAVDYEQYF | TGTGCCAGCAGTCCCGGGACAGCGGTGGACTACGAGCAGTACTTC
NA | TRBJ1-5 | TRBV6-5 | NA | CASSQGQGLNQPQHF | TGTGCCAGCAGCCAAGGGCAGGGCCTCAATCAGCCCCAGCATTTT
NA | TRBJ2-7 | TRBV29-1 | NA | CSAQRGDYYEQYF | TGCAGCGCCCAGAGAGGGGATTACTACGAGCAGTACTTC
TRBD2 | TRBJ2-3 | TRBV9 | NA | CASSASGSGTDTQYF | TGTGCCAGCAGCGCTAGCGGGAGTGGCACAGATACGCAGTATTTT
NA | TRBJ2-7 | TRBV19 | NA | CASSIARGLEQYF | TGTGCCAGTAGTATAGCTCGAGGACTCGAGCAGTACTTC
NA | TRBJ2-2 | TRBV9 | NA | CASSDPVQGGAGELFF | TGTGCCAGCAGCGACCCTGTTCAGGGCGGGGCGGGGGAGCTGTTTTTT
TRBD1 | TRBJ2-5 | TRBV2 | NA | CASSGDGTGAHEETQYF | TGTGCCAGCAGTGGAGACGGGACAGGGGCCCACGAAGAGACCCAGTACTTC
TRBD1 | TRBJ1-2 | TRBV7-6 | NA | CASSQSRGRGDYGYTF | TGTGCCAGCAGCCAAAGCAGGGGGCGCGGGGACTATGGCTACACCTTC
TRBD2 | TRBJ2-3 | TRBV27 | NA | CASRPGLASTDTQYF | TGTGCCAGCAGGCCGGGACTAGCGAGCACAGATACGCAGTATTTT
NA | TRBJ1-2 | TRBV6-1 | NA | CASSENYGYTF | TGTGCCAGCAGTGAGAACTATGGCTACACCTTC
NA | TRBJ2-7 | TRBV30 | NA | CAWSGGSYEQYF | TGTGCCTGGAGTGGGGGCTCCTACGAGCAGTACTTC
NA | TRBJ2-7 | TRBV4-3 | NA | CASSQATSYEQYF | TGCGCCAGCAGCCAGGCGACCTCCTACGAGCAGTACTTC
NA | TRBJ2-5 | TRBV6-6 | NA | CASSSRVFRGETQYF | TGTGCCAGCAGTTCGAGGGTCTTCCGAGGGGAGACCCAGTACTTC
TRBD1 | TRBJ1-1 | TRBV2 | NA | CASSTQGQATLVAFF | TGTGCCAGCAGCACCCAAGGACAGGCCACACTGGTGGCTTTCTTT
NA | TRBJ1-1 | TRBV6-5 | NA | CASSYGIQPGAEAFF | TGTGCCAGCAGTTACGGAATCCAGCCGGGGGCGGAAGCTTTCTTT
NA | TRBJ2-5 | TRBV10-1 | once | CASSESTNPETQYF | TGCGCCAGCAGTGAGTCGACCAATCCCGAGACCCAGTACTTC
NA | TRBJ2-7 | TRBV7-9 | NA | CASSRAGDEQYF | TGTGCCAGCAGTCGGGCTGGGGACGAGCAGTACTTC
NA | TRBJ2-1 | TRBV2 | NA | CASSGWETSYNEQFF | TGTGCCAGCAGTGGCTGGGAGACCTCCTACAATGAGCAGTTCTTC